The rows below give T cell receptor beta chains drawn from one sample of a study of blood T cell repertoires in COVID-19. Sequencing was performed with immunoSEQ multiplex PCR; in TCRdb, only in-frame clones are kept and a portion is missing. This sample has 130,000 to 150,000 clones; 84% occur once, and the top ten carry 35% to 40%. Sequenced: peripheral blood. These receptors came from a human donor in a cohort sampled during active COVID-19. Each CDR3 is given with its conserved first and last residue. The D gene is left open where the match is weak. Clone size is given for some rows only: seen once, a few or many times, or a class if the clone is expanded.

v_call	clone_size	j_call	d_call	cdr3_aa	cdr3_nt
TRBV30	-	TRBJ2-5	-	CAWSARAGWETQYF	TGTGCCTGGAGTGCCAGGGCGGGATGGGAGACCCAGTACTTC
TRBV6-4	-	TRBJ2-1	TRBD2	CASSEVAGIYNEQFF	TGTGCCAGCAGTGAAGTAGCGGGAATTTACAATGAGCAGTTCTTC
TRBV7-2	-	TRBJ1-4	-	CASSLDAGDEKLFF	TGTGCCAGCAGCTTAGATGCAGGGGACGAAAAACTGTTTTTT
TRBV5-1	-	TRBJ2-5	TRBD2	CASTAGGSGGTQYF	TGCGCCAGCACCGCGGGGGGCTCGGGAGGGACCCAGTACTTC
TRBV18	-	TRBJ2-7	-	CASSPPEEYEQYF	TGTGCCAGCTCACCACCGGAGGAATACGAGCAGTACTTC
TRBV7-9	-	TRBJ1-2	TRBD1	CASSLTGGGGYGYTF	TGTGCCAGCAGCTTAACAGGGGGCGGGGGCTATGGCTACACCTTC
TRBV9	-	TRBJ1-2	-	CASSPTGRDGYTF	TGTGCCAGCAGCCCGACGGGGAGGGATGGCTACACCTTC
TRBV6-1	-	TRBJ2-1	TRBD1	CASGDGQGEQFF	TGTGCCAGCGGAGATGGACAGGGTGAGCAGTTCTTC
TRBV7-9	-	TRBJ1-2	TRBD1	CASSPMTGGYGYTF	TGTGCCAGCAGCCCAATGACAGGGGGCTATGGCTACACCTTC
TRBV18	-	TRBJ1-5	TRBD1	CASSPQGASNQPQHF	TGTGCCAGCTCACCCCAGGGGGCCAGCAATCAGCCCCAGCATTTT
TRBV19	-	TRBJ1-4	-	CASTHLGNEKLFF	TGTGCCAGTACCCACCTAGGAAATGAAAAACTGTTTTTT
TRBV27	once	TRBJ2-5	TRBD2	CASTGLAGGPPETQYF	TGTGCCAGCACGGGACTAGCGGGGGGGCCCCCAGAGACCCAGTACTTC
TRBV4-3	-	TRBJ2-3	-	CASSQRAGTSSTDTQYF	TGCGCCAGCAGCCAAAGGGCTGGGACATCTAGCACAGATACGCAGTATTTT
TRBV19	-	TRBJ1-6	TRBD1	CASSGTGDNSPLHF	TGTGCCAGTAGTGGGACAGGGGATAATTCACCCCTCCACTTT
TRBV15	-	TRBJ2-3	TRBD1	CATSRGQGTDTQYF	TGTGCCACCAGCAGAGGACAGGGGACAGATACGCAGTATTTT
TRBV10-1	-	TRBJ1-1	-	CASRPGDNFLNTEAFF	TGCGCCAGCAGGCCAGGGGACAACTTCCTGAACACTGAAGCTTTCTTT
TRBV4-2	-	TRBJ1-5	TRBD1	CASSQGDRGRAGNQPQHF	TGTGCCAGCAGCCAGGGGGACAGGGGTCGGGCTGGCAATCAGCCCCAGCATTTT
TRBV4-3	-	TRBJ2-2	TRBD1	CASSPHPGQGFTGELFF	TGCGCCAGCAGCCCGCATCCGGGACAGGGCTTCACCGGGGAGCTGTTTTTT
TRBV3-1/TRBV3-2	-	TRBJ2-1	TRBD2	CASRAGTSGGTSSYNEQFF	TGTGCCAGCAGAGCCGGGACTAGCGGGGGGACTAGCTCCTACAATGAGCAGTTCTTC
TRBV4-3	-	TRBJ2-5	TRBD2	CASSQDGARRGEETQYF	TGCGCCAGCAGCCAAGACGGTGCTCGGCGGGGGGAAGAGACCCAGTACTTC
TRBV18	-	TRBJ1-5	-	CASSPRGGDSNQPQHF	TGTGCCAGCTCACCACGGGGGGGAGATAGCAATCAGCCCCAGCATTTT
TRBV6-5	once	TRBJ1-2	-	CASSYSQGTYGYTF	TGTGCCAGCAGTTACTCGCAGGGGACCTATGGCTACACCTTC